This T cell receptor (beta chain) was retrieved from a study of stem cell transplantation in POMP-related autoinflammatory disease. The protocol was immunoSEQ multiplex PCR, while the TCRdb copy is restricted to in-frame clones and leaves out a portion. The sample gives about 8,600 clones, approximately 85% of which show up once; around 15% is in the top ten. The CDR3 sequence is 12 residues long. Germline V gene lookup returns CDR1 MNHNS and CDR2 SASEGT. V lost 2 bases to trimming and J lost 4 bases, with 6 bases between them. This sequence joins TRBV6-1 and TRBJ2-7, with D possibly TRBD1 on 5 matching bases. This receptor was taken from a human patient with POMP-related autoinflammation and immune dysregulation (PRAID). Some T cells may arise from the graft donor. The starting material was CD8+ T cells from PBMCs, obtained after stem cell transplantation. The CDR3 loop reads CASSERGYEQYV. The CDR3 nucleotides are TGTGCCAGCAGTGAAAGGGGATACGAGCAGTACGTC.